The rows below give T cell receptor beta chains drawn from one sample of a study of blood T cells in healthy people across ages. TCRdb ran MiXCR on the 5' RACE reads and lists one entry per CDR3 protein. This sample has just over 800,000 distinct CDR3 sequences, with about 62% found just once. The source material was blood. The source is a man between 25 and 39 years old in good health. Both conserved end residues are part of each CDR3.

v_gene	j_gene	CDR3aa
TRBV20-1	.	CSRSDRFTYEQYF
TRBV29-1	TRBJ2-7	CSGRTGNEQYF
TRBV3-1	TRBJ2-3	CASSQPLGTSVSTDTQYF
TRBV6-2/TRBV6-3	TRBJ2-3	CASSWTTNTQYF
TRBV12-3/TRBV12-4	TRBJ2-5	CASTYSLQTQYF
TRBV7-9	TRBJ2-7	CASSALGGTYEQYF
TRBV7-2	TRBJ2-3	CASSPMGTTDTQYF
TRBV20-1	TRBJ2-7	CSARPRQGAPYEQYF
TRBV5-1	TRBJ2-7	CASSFGGLSSYEQYF
TRBV20-1	TRBJ2-2	CSARGRDYTGELFF
TRBV20-1	TRBJ2-1	CSARGQLVGAGGLYNEQFF
TRBV20-1	TRBJ2-7	CSAGPGEFYEQYF
TRBV6-5	TRBJ1-6	CASSQARWSDSPLHF
TRBV7-8	TRBJ1-5	CASSLTDRAVRNQPQHF
TRBV7-2	TRBJ1-2	CASSSIGGGYTF
TRBV9	TRBJ2-1	CASSVGVAGDEQFF
TRBV7-2	TRBJ2-1	CASSPGSGTGNNEQFF
TRBV9	TRBJ2-1	CASSVVLGQGHSEQFF
TRBV4-3	TRBJ2-6	CASSQGTGGAFGANVLTF
TRBV5-1	TRBJ2-5	CASSLAGVVGETQYF
TRBV6-5	TRBJ2-5	CASSYSRGRGETQYF
TRBV2	TRBJ2-5	CASSEDKTGVETQYF
TRBV6-6	TRBJ1-5	CASSFRQGGRQPQHF
TRBV10-3	TRBJ2-5	CAISESRTDGEQYF
TRBV4-1	TRBJ2-7	CASSPPRGGGQYF
TRBV9	TRBJ2-1	CASSPIAGMTYNEQFF
TRBV7-9	TRBJ1-5	CASSLATGISNQPQHF
TRBV29-1	TRBJ2-5	CSVEDQAGRSGEQYF
TRBV9	.	CASSVASGGEEETQYF
TRBV13	TRBJ2-3	CASSRDFRTDTQYF
TRBV30	TRBJ1-2	CAWSVGQGAGYTF
TRBV7-2	TRBJ2-1	CASSPPSYNEQFF
TRBV6-5	TRBJ1-1	CASRNSHIPEAFF